This T cell receptor (beta chain) is drawn from a study of blood T cells in healthy people across ages (dated by TCRdb to about 2015). Regarding the research as a whole: Template switching captured roughly one uniquely barcoded TCR beta cDNA molecule per two T cells in model experiments. The study measured age-related changes in TCR beta repertoire diversity using deep sequencing normalized with unique cDNA molecular identifiers. Four age groups were formed from the donors: young (average 16 years), middle-aged (approximately 40), aged (roughly 58) and long-lived (roughly 81). Donors of different ages were randomly distributed across sequencing lanes to avoid experimental bias. Two additional independent replicas of 1 million unique cDNA reads from the same blood draw were analyzed for two donors (one aged 18 to 29 and one aged 80 or older).

General study outcomes and caveats: Because donor CMV infection status was unknown, age-related changes in expanded clonotypes were potentially confounded. Estimates of total diversity based on one million sequenced T cells were regarded as lower bounds and as underestimates. Because profiling used bulk unsorted PBMCs, naive and antigen-experienced compartments could not be compared conclusively. The long-lived group showed more naive CD4+ T cells, fewer expanded clones and increased TCR diversity than the aged group, suggesting age selection. Observed TCR beta diversity correlated strongly with the percentage of naive T cells measured by flow cytometry. As age increased, observed TCR beta diversity per million T cells dropped in a roughly linear way, and a significant reduction was already evident by age approximately 40.

From the cysteine up to the phenylalanine, the CDR3 has a length of 13 residues. Kept here is only the CDR3 DNA, which spans 39 bases and is read in frame from base 1. V drops 3 bases and J drops 5 bases, leaving 10 bases in between. The germline V gene sets CDR1 to MDHEN and CDR2 to SYDVKM. The library was obtained by 5' RACE. The sample was run on an Illumina HiSeq 2500. The second PCR ran for about 7 to 11 cycles and used a J-beta primer mix along with a sample-barcoded 5' primer. A template-switch 5' adaptor carrying 12 random nucleotides introduced a unique molecular identifier onto each TCR beta cDNA molecule. Each sample yielded at least 2.5 million CDR3-containing paired-end reads. All of the RNA was converted into first-strand cDNA using the Mint cDNA synthesis kit, with a TRBC-specific oligonucleotide serving as the primer. Following uracil-DNA glycosylase treatment, all cDNA underwent a first 18-cycle PCR with the universal primers M1SS and BC2_uni_R. Turning to the authors' computational methods: Normalization of each sample was performed by random selection of 1 million high-quality reads, each carrying a distinct molecular identifier. Reads with shared molecular identifiers were discarded instead of being binned into consensus sequences. MiTCR, set to a Q25 quality threshold and the strictest error-elimination algorithm, was used for CDR3 identification, clonotype clustering and error correction. A nonparametric unseen species model using Euler transformation provided a lower-bound estimate of total TCR beta diversity. TCRdb applied fastp at Q25 and MiXCR to the public reads, then kept only in-frame beta chains. Rows matching on CDR3 protein sequence are summarized as one entry with the most common DNA and genes. TCRdb's processing, not the authors', yielded these V and J calls. The sample table shows about 770,000 distinct CDR3 sequences, and around 45% are seen once. The ten largest make up about a fifth of the sample.

Donors were around 37 systemically healthy Caucasian individuals from Russia aged roughly 6 to 90 years. Each donor gave about 9.8 milliliters of peripheral blood, drawn into EDTA-treated Vacutainer tubes. Ficoll-Paque density-gradient centrifugation was used to isolate PBMCs, with at least 6 million obtained per sample. Trizol reagent was used to extract total RNA from PBMCs, with at least 5.5 micrograms per sample. For every donor, an aliquot of PBMCs went through flow cytometry to measure the percentages of naive CD45RAhigh/CD27high T cells. Points on this clonotype: No cognate antigen has been identified for it. It has no much larger one-base neighbor in the sample; base qualities were not kept.

The TCR was taken from a man in his 60s in good health. Sequencing was performed on blood. The V and J genes are TRBV28 and TRBJ1-1; TRBD1 is a weak D gene call, 6 bases matching. Read as DNA, the sequence is TGTGCCAGCAGTTTCGCCACAGGGACTGAAGCTTTCTTT. Its protein is CASSFATGTEAFF.